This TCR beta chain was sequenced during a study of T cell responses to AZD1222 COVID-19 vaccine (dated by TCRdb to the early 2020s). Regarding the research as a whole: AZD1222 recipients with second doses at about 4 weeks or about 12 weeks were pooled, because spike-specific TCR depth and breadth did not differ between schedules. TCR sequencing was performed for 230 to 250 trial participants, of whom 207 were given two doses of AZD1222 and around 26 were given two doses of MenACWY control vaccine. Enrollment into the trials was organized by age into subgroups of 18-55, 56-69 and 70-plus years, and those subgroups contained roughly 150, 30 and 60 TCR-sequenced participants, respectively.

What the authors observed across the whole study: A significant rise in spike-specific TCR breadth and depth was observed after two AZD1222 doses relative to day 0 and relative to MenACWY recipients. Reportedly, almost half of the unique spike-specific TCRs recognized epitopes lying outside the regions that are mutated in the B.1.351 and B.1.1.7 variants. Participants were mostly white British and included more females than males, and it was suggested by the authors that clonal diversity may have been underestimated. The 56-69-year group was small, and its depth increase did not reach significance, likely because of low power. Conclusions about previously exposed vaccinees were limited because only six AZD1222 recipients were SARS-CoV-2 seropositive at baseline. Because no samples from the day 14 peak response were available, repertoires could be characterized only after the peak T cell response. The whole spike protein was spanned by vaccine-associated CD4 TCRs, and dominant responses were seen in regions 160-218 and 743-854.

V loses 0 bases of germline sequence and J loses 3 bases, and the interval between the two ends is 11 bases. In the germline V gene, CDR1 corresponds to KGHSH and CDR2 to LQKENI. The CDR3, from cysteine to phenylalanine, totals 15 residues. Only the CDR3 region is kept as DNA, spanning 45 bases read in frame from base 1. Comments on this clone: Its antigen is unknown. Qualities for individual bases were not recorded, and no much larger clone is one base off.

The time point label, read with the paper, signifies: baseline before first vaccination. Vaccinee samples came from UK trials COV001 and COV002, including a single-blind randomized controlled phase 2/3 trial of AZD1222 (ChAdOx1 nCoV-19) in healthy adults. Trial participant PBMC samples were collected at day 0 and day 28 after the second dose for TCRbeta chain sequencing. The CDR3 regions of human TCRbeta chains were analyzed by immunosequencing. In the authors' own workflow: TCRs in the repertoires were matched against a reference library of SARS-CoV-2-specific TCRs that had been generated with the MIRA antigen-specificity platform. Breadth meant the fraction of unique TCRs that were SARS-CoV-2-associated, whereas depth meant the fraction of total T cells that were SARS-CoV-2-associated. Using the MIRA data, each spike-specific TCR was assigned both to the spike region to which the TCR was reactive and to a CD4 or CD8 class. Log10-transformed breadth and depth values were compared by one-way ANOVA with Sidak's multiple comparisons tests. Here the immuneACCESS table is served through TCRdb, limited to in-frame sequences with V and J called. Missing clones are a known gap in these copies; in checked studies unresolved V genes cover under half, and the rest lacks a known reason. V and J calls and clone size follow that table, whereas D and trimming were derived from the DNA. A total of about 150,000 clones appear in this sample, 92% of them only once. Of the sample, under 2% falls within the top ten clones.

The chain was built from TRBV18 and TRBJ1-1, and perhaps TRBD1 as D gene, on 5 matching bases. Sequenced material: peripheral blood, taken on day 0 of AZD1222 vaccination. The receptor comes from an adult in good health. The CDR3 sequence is CASSPPGGADTEAFF. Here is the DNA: TGTGCCAGCTCACCACCGGGAGGGGCCGACACTGAAGCTTTCTTT.